What follows are 5 T cell receptor beta chains derived from one specimen sequenced in a study of regulatory T cells in long-lasting Graves disease. Relying on iRepertoire HTBI primers and Arm-PCR of CDR3 regions, the team built TCR beta libraries. Each CDR3 protein is one row after TCRdb ran MiXCR on the multiplex PCR reads. The sample comprises a few hundred thousand distinct CDR3 sequences, 20% of which are singletons, and roughly 13% rests with the top ten. Time point in this sample: newly diagnosed GD, antithyroid drugs for less than 3 months. RNA extracted from PBMCs served as the sequencing template. The source material was peripheral blood mononuclear cells (PBMCs), sampled at new diagnosis, from a patient treated with antithyroid drugs. The receptor source for this set is a female donor with Graves disease.

There are many counts of this clonotype. The chain employs TRBV3-1 and TRBJ2-7, with 8 bases matching TRBD2. CDR3 length: 15 amino acids. The V segment lost 2 bases and the J segment 3 bases; nucleotides outside the gene matches: 6. Germline V gene lookup returns CDR1 LGHDT and CDR2 YNNKEL (reference sequence). The DNA for the CDR3 is TGTGCCAGCAGCCAAACTAGCGGAGGGGACTACGAGCAGTACTTC. It translates to CASSQTSGGDYEQYF.

This clonotype showed up many times. This sequence joins TRBV27 and TRBJ2-1; D is uncertain. CDR1 and CDR2 from the germline V gene are MNHEY and SMNVEV (reference sequence). The CDR3 sequence is 15 residues long. V lost 2 bases, J lost 4 bases, and 12 bases lay in between. The CDR3 spells CASSLEITKYNEQFF. DNA for the CDR3: TGTGCCAGCAGTTTAGAAATAACCAAGTACAATGAGCAGTTCTTC.

A remark on this clonotype: Since a much larger clone is just one base distant, this may be a read error. The chain employs TRBV19 and TRBJ1-1; no definite D call. The germline gives CDR1 LNHDA, CDR2 SQIVND (reference sequence). The CDR3 runs to 14 residues. The CDR3 reads CASSSGMWNTGAFF. CDR3 nucleotide sequence: TGTGCCAGTAGTTCCGGGATGTGGAACACTGGAGCTTTCTTT.

This clonotype was picked up a small number of times. The chain joins TRBV19 to TRBJ2-3; 8 bases match TRBD2. Germline V CDR1 and CDR2: LNHDA, SQIVND (reference sequence). The V gene end was trimmed by 6 bases and the J gene end by 6 bases; junction bases not matched to a gene: 14. The CDR3 contains 16 residues. The CDR3 nucleotides read TGTGCCAGTAGGCCGGTGGCGGGGGGCTACCTGGATACGCAGTATTTT. Amino acids: CASRPVAGGYLDTQYF.

V and J are TRBV29-1 and TRBJ2-3; 7 positions match TRBD2. Germline lookup yields CDR1 SQVTM and CDR2 ANQGSEA. V gave up 1 base and J gave up 0 bases; unmatched junction bases: 7. This CDR3 comprises 16 residues. CDR3 loop: CSVEGASGASTDTQYF. The CDR3 nucleotides are TGCAGCGTTGAAGGTGCTAGCGGAGCTAGCACAGATACGCAGTATTTT.